This TCR beta chain was sequenced during a study of blood T cells in healthy people across ages (dated by TCRdb to the mid-2010s). General notes on the study: In model experiments, template switching captured roughly one uniquely barcoded TCR beta cDNA molecule for every two T cells. Using deep sequencing normalized with unique cDNA molecular identifiers, the study measured how TCR beta repertoire diversity changes with age. The donors were divided into four age groups: young (average approximately 15 years), middle-aged (around 37), aged (approximately 64) and long-lived (around 80). To avoid experimental bias, donors of different ages were distributed randomly across sequencing lanes. For two donors (one aged 18 to 29 and one aged 80 or older), the study analyzed two additional independent replicas of 1 million unique cDNA reads from the same blood draw. Beyond this particular receptor, the publication reports: Observed TCR beta diversity per million T cells fell roughly linearly with age, and a significant reduction was already apparent by age around 40. The long-lived group showed more naive CD4+ T cells, fewer expanded clones and increased TCR diversity than the aged group, suggesting age selection. Estimates of total diversity based on one million sequenced T cells were regarded as lower bounds and as underestimates. The CMV infection status of donors was not known, potentially confounding age-related changes in expanded clonotypes. There was a strong correlation between observed TCR beta diversity and the percentage of naive T cells measured by flow cytometry. Because profiling used bulk unsorted PBMCs, naive and antigen-experienced compartments could not be compared conclusively.

The receptor library was made with 5' RACE. Sequenced on an Illumina HiSeq 2500. A second roughly 6 to 11 cycle PCR used a sample-barcoded 5' primer and a J-beta primer mix. A unique molecular identifier was introduced onto each TCR beta cDNA molecule by a template-switch 5' adaptor carrying 12 random nucleotides. At least 3 million CDR3-containing paired-end reads were obtained from each sample. All of the RNA was converted into first-strand cDNA using the Mint cDNA synthesis kit, with a TRBC-specific oligonucleotide serving as the primer. All cDNA was treated with uracil-DNA glycosylase and then went through a first 18-cycle PCR with the universal primers M1SS and BC2_uni_R. On the study's bioinformatics: For normalization, 1 million high-quality reads, each with a distinct molecular identifier, were randomly selected from each sample. Instead of being binned into consensus sequences, reads that shared molecular identifiers were thrown out. MiTCR, with a Q25 quality threshold and the strictest error-elimination algorithm, was used for CDR3 identification, clonotype clustering and error correction. A nonparametric unseen species model with Euler transformation was used to estimate lower-bound total TCR beta diversity. TCRdb cleaned the public reads at Q25 with fastp, built clones with MiXCR and kept in-frame beta chains. For every CDR3 protein sequence, its rows merge into one entry that carries the most common genes and DNA. TCRdb's processing, not the authors' own work, is the source of the V and J calls. This sample comprises 850,000 to 1,100,000 distinct CDR3 sequences, about two fifths of them detected only once. Roughly 13% of the sample comes from the top ten.

The cysteine opens and the phenylalanine closes a CDR3 of 12 amino acids. This entry keeps only the CDR3 DNA: 36 bases, framed from base 1. V and J lose 5 bases and 7 bases, and a span of 11 bases separates them. From a lookup of the germline V gene (reference sequence), CDR1 and CDR2 are MNHEY and SMNVEV. Donors were 30 to 45 systemically healthy Caucasian individuals from Russia aged roughly 6 to 95 years. Around 10 milliliters of peripheral blood were collected from each donor into EDTA-treated Vacutainer tubes. Ficoll-Paque density-gradient centrifugation was used to isolate PBMCs, with at least 6.5 million per sample. Trizol reagent was used to extract total RNA from the PBMCs, yielding at least 6 micrograms per sample. For every donor, flow cytometry on a PBMC aliquot measured the percentage of naive CD45RAhigh/CD27high T cells. In this sample, this clonotype turned up a few times. No cognate antigen has been identified for it. Qualities for individual bases were not recorded, and no much larger clone is one base off.

The receptor was derived from a man aged 18 to 29 in good health. The sequence joins TRBV27 to TRBJ1-1; no confident D gene assignment can be made. Sequenced: blood. The bases read TGTGCCAGCAGTGGCGACACTTTTGAAGCTTTCTTT. This yields the protein CASSGDTFEAFF.